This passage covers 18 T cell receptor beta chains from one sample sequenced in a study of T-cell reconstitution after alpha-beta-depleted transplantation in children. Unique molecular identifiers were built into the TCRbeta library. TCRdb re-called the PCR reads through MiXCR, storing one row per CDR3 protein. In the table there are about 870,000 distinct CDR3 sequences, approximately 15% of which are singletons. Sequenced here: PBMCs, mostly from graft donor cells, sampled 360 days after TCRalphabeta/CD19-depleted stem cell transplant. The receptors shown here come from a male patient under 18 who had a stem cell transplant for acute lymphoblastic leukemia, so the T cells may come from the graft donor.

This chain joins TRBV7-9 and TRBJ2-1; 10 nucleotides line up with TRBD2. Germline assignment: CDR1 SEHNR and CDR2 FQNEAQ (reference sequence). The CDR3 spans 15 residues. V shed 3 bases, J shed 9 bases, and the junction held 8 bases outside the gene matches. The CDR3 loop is CASSFWLAGALEQFF. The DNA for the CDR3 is TGTGCCAGCAGCTTTTGGCTAGCGGGAGCTCTTGAGCAGTTCTTC. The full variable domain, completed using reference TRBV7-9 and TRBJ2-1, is DTGVSQNPRHKITKRGQNVTFRCDPISEHNRLYWYRQTLGQGPEFLTYFQNEAQLEKSRLLSDRFSAERPKGSFSTLEIQRTEQGDSAMYLCASSFWLAGALEQFFGPGTRLTVL.

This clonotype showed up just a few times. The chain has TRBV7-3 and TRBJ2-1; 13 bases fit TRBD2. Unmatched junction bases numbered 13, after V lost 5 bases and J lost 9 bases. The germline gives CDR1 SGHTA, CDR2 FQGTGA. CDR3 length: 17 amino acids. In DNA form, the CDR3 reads TGTGCCAGCAGCGCAGATCCGGGACTAGCGGGATCGGGTGAGCAGTTCTTC. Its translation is CASSADPGLAGSGEQFF.

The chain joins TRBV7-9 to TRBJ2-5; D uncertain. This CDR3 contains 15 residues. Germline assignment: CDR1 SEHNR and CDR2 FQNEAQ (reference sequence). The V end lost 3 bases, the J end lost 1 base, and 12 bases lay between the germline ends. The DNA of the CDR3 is TGTGCCAGCAGCTTTCTCGGATCCGGCCAAGAGACCCAGTACTTC. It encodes CASSFLGSGQETQYF.

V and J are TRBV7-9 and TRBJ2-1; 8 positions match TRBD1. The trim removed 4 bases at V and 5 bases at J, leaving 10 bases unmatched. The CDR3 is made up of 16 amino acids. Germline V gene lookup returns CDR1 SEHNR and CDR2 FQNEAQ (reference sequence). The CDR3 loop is CASSSRTGSPDNEQFF. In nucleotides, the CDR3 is TGTGCCAGCAGCTCAAGGACAGGGAGCCCTGACAATGAGCAGTTCTTC.

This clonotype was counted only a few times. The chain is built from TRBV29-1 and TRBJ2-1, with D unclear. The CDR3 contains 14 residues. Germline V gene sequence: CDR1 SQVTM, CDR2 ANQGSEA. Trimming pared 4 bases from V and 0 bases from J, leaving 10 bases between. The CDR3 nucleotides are TGCAGCGTTGCCAAGGTACTCTCCTACAATGAGCAGTTCTTC. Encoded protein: CSVAKVLSYNEQFF.

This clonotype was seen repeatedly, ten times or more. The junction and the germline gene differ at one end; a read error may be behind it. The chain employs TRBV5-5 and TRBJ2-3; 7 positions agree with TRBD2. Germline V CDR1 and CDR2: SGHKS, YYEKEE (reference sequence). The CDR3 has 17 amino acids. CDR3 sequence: CASTLSGGGWATDTQYF. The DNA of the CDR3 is TGTGCCAGCACCTTGAGTGGGGGGGGGTGGGCCACAGATACGCAGTATTTT.

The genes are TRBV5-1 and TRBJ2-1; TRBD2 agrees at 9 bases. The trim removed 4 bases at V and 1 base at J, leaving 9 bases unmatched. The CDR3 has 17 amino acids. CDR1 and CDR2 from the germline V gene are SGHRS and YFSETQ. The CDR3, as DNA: TGCGCCAGCAGCCATCTCCGGACTAGCGTGTCCTACAATGAGCAGTTCTTC. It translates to CASSHLRTSVSYNEQFF.

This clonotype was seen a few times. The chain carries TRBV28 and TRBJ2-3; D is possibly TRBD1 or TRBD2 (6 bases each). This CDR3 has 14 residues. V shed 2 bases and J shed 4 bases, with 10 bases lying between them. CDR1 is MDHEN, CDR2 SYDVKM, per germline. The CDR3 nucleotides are TGTGCCAGCAGTTTACGGGGGCCCCCAGATACGCAGTATTTT. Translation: CASSLRGPPDTQYF.

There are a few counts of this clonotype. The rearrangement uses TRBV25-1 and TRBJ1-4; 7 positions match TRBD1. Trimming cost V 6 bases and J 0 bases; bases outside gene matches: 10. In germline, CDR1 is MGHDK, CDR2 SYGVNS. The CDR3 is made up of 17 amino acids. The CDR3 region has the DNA TGTGCCAGCAGCCAAGGTCCAGGGACAGCAACTAATGAAAAACTGTTTTTT. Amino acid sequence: CASSQGPGTATNEKLFF.

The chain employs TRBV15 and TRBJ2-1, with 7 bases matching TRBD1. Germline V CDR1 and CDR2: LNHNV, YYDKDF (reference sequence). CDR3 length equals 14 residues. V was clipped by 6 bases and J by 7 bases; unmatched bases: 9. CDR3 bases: TGTGCCACCAGTTTAGGGGGCGCGGTGAATGAGCAGTTCTTC. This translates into CATSLGGAVNEQFF.

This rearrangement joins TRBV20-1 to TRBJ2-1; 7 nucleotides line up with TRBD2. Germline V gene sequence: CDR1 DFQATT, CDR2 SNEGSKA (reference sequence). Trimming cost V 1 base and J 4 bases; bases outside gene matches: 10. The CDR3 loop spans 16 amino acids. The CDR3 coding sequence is TGCAGTGCTAGAGTTGAGCGGGGTTCTTTGTACAATGAGCAGTTCTTC. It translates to CSARVERGSLYNEQFF.

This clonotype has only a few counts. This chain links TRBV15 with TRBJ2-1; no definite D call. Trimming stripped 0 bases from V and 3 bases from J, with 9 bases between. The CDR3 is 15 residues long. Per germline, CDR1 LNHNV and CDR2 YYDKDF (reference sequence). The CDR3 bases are TGTGCCACCAGCAGAGAGAGATCAATCTACAATGAGCAGTTCTTC. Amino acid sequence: CATSRERSIYNEQFF.

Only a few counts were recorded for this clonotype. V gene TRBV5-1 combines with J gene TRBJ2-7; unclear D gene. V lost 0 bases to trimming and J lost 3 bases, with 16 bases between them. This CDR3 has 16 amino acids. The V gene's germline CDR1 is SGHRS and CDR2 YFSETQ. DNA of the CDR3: TGCGCCAGCAGCTTGGAGCCGGTCGGGCGCTACTACGAGCAGTACTTC. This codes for CASSLEPVGRYYEQYF.

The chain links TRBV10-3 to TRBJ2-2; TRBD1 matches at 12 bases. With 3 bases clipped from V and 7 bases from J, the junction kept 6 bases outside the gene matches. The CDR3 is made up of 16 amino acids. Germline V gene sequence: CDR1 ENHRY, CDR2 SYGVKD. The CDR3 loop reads CAISEPGQGANGELFF. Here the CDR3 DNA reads TGTGCCATCAGTGAACCGGGACAGGGGGCGAACGGGGAGCTGTTTTTT.

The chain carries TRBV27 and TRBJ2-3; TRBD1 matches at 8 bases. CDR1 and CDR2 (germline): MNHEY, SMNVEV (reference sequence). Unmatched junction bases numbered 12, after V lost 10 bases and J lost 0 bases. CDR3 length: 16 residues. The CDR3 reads CATANDRGISTDTQYF. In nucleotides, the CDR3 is TGTGCCACCGCGAATGACAGGGGTATAAGCACAGATACGCAGTATTTT.

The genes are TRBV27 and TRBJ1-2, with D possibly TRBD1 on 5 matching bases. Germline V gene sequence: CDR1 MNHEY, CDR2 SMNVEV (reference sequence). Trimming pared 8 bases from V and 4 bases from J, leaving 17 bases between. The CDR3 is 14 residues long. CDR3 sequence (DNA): TGTGCCAGCGCCCCCCGGGGCGGATCCTATGGCTACACCTTC. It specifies CASAPRGGSYGYTF.

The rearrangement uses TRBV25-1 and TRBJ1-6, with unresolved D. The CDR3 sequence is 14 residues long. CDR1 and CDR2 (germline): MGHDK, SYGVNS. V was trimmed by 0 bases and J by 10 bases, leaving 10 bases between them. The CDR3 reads CASSEYAGFSPLHF. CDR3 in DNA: TGTGCCAGCAGTGAATACGCGGGTTTCTCACCCCTCCACTTT.

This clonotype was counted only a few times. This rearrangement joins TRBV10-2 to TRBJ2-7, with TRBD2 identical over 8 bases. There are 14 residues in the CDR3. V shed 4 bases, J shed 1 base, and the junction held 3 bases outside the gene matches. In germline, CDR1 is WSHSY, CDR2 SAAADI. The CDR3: CASSGAGVSYEQYF. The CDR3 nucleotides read TGCGCCAGCAGTGGAGCGGGAGTGTCCTACGAGCAGTACTTC.